The present T cell receptor (beta chain) was sequenced within a study of identical twins. Study observations and caveats: Part of the zero-insertion signal could reflect confounding by invariant MAIT and iNKT cells. Memory repertoires showed no such pattern, whereas abundant cord blood beta clonotypes carried fewer insertions. Out-of-frame sharing of TCR alpha in monozygotic twins was underestimated by models.

In this sample, this clonotype turned up a few times. The antigen is undetermined. Via MiXCR, TCRdb re-called the 5' RACE reads, giving one row per CDR3 protein. The sample carries about 720,000 distinct CDR3 sequences, 8.5% to 9.5% recorded once. Germline assignment: CDR1 SEHNR and CDR2 FQNEAQ (reference sequence). CDR3 length: 15 amino acids. Between the trimmed V and J ends, which lost 0 bases and 5 bases, there was a span of 14 bases. The sample also formed part of further work on yellow fever vaccine responses in identical twins.

The sample was PBMCs. This sequence was found in a woman between 18 and 29 years old in good health. The gene calls are TRBV7-9 and TRBJ2-7; D gene ambiguous. CDR3 residues: CASSLAAGFRDEQYF. CDR3 bases: TGTGCCAGCAGCTTAGCGGCAGGTTTTAGAGACGAGCAGTACTTC.